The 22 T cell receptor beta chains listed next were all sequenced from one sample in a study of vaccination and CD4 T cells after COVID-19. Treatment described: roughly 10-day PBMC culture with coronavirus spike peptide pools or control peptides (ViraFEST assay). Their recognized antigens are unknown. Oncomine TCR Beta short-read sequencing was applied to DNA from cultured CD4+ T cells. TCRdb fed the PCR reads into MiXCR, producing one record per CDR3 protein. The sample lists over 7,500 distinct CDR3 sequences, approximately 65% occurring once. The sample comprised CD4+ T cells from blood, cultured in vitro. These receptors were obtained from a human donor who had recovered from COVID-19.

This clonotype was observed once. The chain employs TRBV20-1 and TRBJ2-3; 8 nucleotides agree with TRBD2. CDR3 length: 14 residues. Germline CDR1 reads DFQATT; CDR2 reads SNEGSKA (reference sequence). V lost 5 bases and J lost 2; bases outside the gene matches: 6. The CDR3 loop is CSAALAGNTDTQYF. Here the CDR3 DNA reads TGCAGTGCTGCCTTAGCGGGGAACACAGATACGCAGTATTTT.

This CDR3 is CASSLNPAGVNEQFF. The CDR3 DNA follows: TGTGCCAGCAGCTTAAACCCAGCGGGAGTAAATGAGCAGTTCTTC. The chain links TRBV7-3 to TRBJ2-1, with TRBD2 matching over 8 bases. The CDR3 extends over 15 amino acids. The V segment lost 1 base and the J segment 7 bases; nucleotides outside the gene matches: 6. Germline CDR1 reads SGHTA; CDR2 reads FQGTGA.

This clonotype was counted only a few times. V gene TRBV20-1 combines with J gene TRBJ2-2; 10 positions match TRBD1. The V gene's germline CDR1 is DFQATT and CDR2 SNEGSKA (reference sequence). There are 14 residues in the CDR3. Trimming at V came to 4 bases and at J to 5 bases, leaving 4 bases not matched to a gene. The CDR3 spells CSATDRGRTGELFF. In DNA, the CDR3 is TGCAGTGCTACTGACAGGGGGCGGACCGGGGAGCTGTTTTTT.

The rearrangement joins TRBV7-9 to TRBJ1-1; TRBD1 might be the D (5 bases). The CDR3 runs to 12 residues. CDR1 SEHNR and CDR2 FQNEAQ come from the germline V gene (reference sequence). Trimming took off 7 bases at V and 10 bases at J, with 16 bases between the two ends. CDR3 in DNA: TGTGCCAGCACCCACAGTAACGGGGGAGCTTTCTTT. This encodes CASTHSNGGAFF.

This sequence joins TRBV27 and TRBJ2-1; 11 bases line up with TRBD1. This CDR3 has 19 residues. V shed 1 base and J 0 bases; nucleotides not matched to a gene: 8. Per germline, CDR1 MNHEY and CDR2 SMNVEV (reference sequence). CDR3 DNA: TGTGCCAGCAGTTTATTAGGGACAGGGGGGTTCCGCTCCTACAATGAGCAGTTCTTC. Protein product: CASSLLGTGGFRSYNEQFF.

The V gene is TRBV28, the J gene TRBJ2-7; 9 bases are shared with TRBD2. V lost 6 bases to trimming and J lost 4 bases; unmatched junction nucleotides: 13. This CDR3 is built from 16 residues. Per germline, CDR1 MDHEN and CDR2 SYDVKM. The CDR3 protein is CASRLGAGGGAYEQYF. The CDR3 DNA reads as TGTGCCAGCAGACTCGGCGCGGGAGGGGGGGCTTACGAGCAGTACTTC.

The CDR3 here is CASSKSPSSGYEQFF. In DNA form, the CDR3 reads TGTGCCAGCAGTAAAAGCCCTAGTTCCGGCTATGAGCAGTTCTTC. The V gene is TRBV7-3, the J gene TRBJ2-1; D is undetermined. V shed 6 bases and J shed 8 bases, with 20 bases lying between them. This CDR3 has 15 amino acids. Germline CDR1 SGHTA, CDR2 FQGTGA.

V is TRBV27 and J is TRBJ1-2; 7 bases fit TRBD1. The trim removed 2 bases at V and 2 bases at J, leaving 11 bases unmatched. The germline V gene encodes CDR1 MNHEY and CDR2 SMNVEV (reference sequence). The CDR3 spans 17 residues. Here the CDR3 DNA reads TGTGCCAGCAGTTTAAAACCGACAGGGTCGGCGAACTATGGCTACACCTTC. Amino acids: CASSLKPTGSANYGYTF.

Written as DNA, the CDR3 is TGTGCCAGCAGCCTAGGGACAGGGGGCGGAGGTGAGCAGTTCTTC. Translation gives CASSLGTGGGGEQFF. The chain uses TRBV7-3 and TRBJ2-1; TRBD1 agrees at 12 bases. CDR1 and CDR2 from the germline V gene are SGHTA and FQGTGA. The CDR3 totals 15 residues. V shed 5 bases, J shed 9 bases, and the junction held 8 bases outside the gene matches.

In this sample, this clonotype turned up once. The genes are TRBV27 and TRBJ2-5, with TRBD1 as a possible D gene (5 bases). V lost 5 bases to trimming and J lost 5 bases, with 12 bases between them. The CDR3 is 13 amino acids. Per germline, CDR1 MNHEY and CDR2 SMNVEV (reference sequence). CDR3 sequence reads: CASSLVGDETQYF. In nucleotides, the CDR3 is TGTGCCAGCAGTCTAGTAGGGGATGAGACCCAGTACTTC.

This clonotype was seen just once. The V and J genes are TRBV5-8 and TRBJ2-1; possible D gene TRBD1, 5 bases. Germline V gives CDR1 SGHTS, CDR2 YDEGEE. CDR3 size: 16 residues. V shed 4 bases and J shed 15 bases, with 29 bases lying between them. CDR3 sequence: CASSQAGTRNRLSRFF. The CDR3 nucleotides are TGTGCCAGCAGCCAGGCCGGTACTCGAAACAGGCTGTCGCGGTTCTTC.

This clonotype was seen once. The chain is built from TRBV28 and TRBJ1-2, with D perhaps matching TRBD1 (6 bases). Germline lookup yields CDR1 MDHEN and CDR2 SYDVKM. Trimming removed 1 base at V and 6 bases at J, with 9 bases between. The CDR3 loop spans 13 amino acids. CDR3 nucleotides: TGTGCCAGCAGTTTATTCAGGGGACATGGCTACACCTTC. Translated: CASSLFRGHGYTF.

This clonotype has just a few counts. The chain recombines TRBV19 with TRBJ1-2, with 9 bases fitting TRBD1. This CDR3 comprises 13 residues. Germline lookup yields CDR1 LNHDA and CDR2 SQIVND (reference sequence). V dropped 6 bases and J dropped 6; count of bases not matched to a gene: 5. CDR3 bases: TGTGCCAGTAGAACGGGACAGGGTAATGGCTACACCTTC. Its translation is CASRTGQGNGYTF. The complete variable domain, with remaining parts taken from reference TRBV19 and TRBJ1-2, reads DGGITQSPKYLFRKEGQNVTLSCEQNLNHDAMYWYRQDPGQGLRLIYYSQIVNDFQKGDIAEGYSVSREKKESFPLTVTSAQKNPTAFYLCASRTGQGNGYTFGSGTRLTVV.

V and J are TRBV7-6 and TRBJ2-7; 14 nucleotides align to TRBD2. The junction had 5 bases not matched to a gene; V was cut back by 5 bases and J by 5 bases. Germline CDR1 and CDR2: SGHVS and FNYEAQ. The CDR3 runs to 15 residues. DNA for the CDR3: TGTGCCAGCAGCCCGTCGGGACTAGCGGGGGACGAGCAGTACTTC. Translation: CASSPSGLAGDEQYF.

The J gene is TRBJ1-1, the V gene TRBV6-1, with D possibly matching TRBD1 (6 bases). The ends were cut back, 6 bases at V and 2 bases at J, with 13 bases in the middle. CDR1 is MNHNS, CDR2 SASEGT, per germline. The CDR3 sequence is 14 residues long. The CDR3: CASRTGQFNTEAFF. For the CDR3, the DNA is TGTGCCAGCAGGACAGGACAGTTTAACACTGAAGCTTTCTTT.

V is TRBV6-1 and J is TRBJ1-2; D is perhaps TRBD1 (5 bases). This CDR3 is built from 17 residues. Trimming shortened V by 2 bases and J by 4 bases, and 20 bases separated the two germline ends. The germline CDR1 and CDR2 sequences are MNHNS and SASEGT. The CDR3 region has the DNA TGTGCCAGCAGTGAATTGTGGACAAACGAGGGAACCTATGGCTACACCTTC. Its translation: CASSELWTNEGTYGYTF.

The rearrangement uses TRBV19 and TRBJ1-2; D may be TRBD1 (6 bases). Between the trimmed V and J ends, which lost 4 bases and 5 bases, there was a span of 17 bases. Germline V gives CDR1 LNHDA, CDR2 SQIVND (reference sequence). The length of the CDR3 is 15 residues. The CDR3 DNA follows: TGTGCCAGTAGTAAAGGACAGCCGGGGGTATATGGCTACACCTTC. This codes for CASSKGQPGVYGYTF.

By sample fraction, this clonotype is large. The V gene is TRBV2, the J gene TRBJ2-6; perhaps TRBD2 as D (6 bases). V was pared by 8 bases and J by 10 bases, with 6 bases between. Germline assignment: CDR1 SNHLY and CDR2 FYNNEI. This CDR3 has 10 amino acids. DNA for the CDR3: TGTGCCAGCGGGGGGAACGTCCTGACTTTC. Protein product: CASGGNVLTF. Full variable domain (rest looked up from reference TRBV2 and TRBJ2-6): EPEVTQTPSHQVTQMGQEVILRCVPISNHLYFYWYRQILGQKVEFLVSFYNNEISEKSEIFDDQFSVERPDGSNFTLKIRSTKLEDSAMYFCASGGNVLTFGAGSRLTVL.

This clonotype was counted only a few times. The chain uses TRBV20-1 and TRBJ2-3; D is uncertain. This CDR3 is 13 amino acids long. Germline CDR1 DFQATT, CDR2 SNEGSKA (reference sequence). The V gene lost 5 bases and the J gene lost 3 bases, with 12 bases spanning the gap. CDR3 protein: CSAAPRMTDTQYF. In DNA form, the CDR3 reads TGCAGTGCTGCCCCAAGGATGACAGATACGCAGTATTTT.

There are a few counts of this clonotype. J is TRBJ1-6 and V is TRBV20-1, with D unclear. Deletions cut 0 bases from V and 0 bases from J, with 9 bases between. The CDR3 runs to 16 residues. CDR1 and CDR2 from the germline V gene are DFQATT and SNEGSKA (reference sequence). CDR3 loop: CSARDARSSYNSPLHF. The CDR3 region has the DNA TGCAGTGCTAGAGATGCGCGGAGCTCCTATAATTCACCCCTCCACTTT.

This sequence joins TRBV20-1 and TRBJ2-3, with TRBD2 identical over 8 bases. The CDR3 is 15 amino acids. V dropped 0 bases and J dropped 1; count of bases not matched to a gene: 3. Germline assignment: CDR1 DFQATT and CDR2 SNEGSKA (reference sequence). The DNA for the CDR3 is TGCAGTGCTAGAGATTTCGGGAGGGGCACAGATACGCAGTATTTT. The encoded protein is CSARDFGRGTDTQYF.

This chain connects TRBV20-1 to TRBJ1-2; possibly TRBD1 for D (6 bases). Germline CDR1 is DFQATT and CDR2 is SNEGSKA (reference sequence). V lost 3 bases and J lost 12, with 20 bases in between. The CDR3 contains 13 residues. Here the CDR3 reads CSASSRGGGFHTF. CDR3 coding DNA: TGCAGTGCTAGCAGCCGCGGGGGCGGATTCCACACCTTC.